This T cell receptor (beta chain) appears in the sequencing data of a study of shared clonotypes between healthy human individuals. In the study overall: The donor pool was made up of two women and a few men aged 18 to 49.

A word on this clone: Its target is not known.

Naive CD8 populations comprised CD45RO-negative cells positively selected for CCR7, excluding terminally differentiated effector memory CD45RA+ cells. Points from the study as a whole: When naive CD4 clonotypes were compared across a handful of donors, 4% to 5.5% were shared.

CDR1 and CDR2 from the germline V gene are LGHNA and YNFKEQ. The CDR3 extends over 14 amino acids. Trimming shortened V by 0 bases and J by 1 base, and 6 bases separated the two germline ends. Assay: immunoSEQ multiplex PCR; the TCRdb copy retains only in-frame clones and omits some. The repertoire has 550,000 to 750,000 clones, 95% of them found once; the top ten carry around 0.097%. Source material: naive CD8+ T cells sorted from blood. The TCR sequence derives from a woman in her twenties or thirties in good health. The chain is built from TRBV4-2 and TRBJ1-2; no definite D call. The CDR3 bases are TGTGCCAGCAGCCAAGAACAGTATAACTATGGCTACACCTTC. As protein: CASSQEQYNYGYTF.